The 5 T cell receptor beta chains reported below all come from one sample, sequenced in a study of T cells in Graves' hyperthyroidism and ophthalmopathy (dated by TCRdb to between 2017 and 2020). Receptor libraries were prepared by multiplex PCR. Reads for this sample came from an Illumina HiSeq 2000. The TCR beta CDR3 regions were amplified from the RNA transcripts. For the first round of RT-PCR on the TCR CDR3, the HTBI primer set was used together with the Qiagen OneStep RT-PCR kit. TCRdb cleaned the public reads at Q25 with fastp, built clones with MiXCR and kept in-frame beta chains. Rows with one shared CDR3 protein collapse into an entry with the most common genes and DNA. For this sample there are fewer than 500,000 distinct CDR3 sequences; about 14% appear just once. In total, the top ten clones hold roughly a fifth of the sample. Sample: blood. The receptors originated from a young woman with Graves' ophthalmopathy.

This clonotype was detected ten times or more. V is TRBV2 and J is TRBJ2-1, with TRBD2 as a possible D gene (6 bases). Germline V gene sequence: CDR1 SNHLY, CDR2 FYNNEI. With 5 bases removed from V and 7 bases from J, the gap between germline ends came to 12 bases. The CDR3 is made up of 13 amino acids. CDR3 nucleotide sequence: TGTGCCAGCAGTAGGAGCGGGCCGAATGAGCAGTTCTTC. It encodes CASSRSGPNEQFF.

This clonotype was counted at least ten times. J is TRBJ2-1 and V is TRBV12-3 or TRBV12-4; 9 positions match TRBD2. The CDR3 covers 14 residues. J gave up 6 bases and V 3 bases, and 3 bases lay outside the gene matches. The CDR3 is CASSLLAGSNEQFF. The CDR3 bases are TGTGCCAGCAGTTTGCTAGCGGGGTCCAATGAGCAGTTCTTC.

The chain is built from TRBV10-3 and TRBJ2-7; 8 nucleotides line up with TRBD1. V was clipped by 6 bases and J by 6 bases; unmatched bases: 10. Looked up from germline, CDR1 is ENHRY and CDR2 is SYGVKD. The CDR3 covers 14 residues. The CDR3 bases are TGTGCCATCAGCCCCCGGACAGGGAGCACCGAGCAGTACTTC. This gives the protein CAISPRTGSTEQYF.

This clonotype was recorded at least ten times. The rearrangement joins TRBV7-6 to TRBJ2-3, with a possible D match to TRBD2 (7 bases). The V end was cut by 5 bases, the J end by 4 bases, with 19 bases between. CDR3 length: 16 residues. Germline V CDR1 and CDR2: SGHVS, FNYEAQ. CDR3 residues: CASSVAGATVADTQYF. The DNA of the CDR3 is TGTGCCAGCAGCGTGGCGGGGGCCACGGTGGCAGATACGCAGTATTTT.

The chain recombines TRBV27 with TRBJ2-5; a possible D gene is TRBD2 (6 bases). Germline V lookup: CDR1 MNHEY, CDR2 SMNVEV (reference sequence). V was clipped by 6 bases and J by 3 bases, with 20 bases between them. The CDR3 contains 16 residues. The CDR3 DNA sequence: TGTGCCAGCAGCCCCGACTGGATTGCGGGGAAAGAGACCCAGTACTTC. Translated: CASSPDWIAGKETQYF.